This T cell receptor (beta chain) was obtained from a study of glioma-infiltrating T cells after dendritic cell vaccination. Data came from immunoSEQ multiplex PCR; TCRdb stores just in-frame clones and leaves some out. This repertoire shows about 63,000 clones, more than 75% found once; its top ten account for 9%. Time point described: after dendritic cell vaccination, including at tumor progression/relapse. Selection required adequate fresh-frozen tumor tissue plus more than two years' survival data. The CDR3 covers 16 residues. Germline-derived CDR1 and CDR2 are SGHTS and YDEGEE. The trim removed 6 bases at V and 0 bases at J, leaving 7 bases unmatched.

This TCR was recovered from a human donor with glioblastoma. The sequences come from blood, collected after dendritic cell vaccination. V is TRBV5-8 and J is TRBJ2-3; TRBD2 agrees at 10 bases. CDR3 nucleotide sequence: TGTGCCAGCACCAAGCGGGGGGGATTGAGCACAGATACGCAGTATTTT. Translating it yields CASTKRGGLSTDTQYF.